A single sample is the source of the 7 T cell receptor beta chains below, sequenced in a study of vaccination effects on CD4 cells after COVID-19. What these receptors recognize is not known. Expansion with viral peptide pools was applied to antigen-specific CD4+ T cells by the ViraFEST assay prior to sequencing. CD4+ T cell isolation took place after approximately 11 days of culture. Every participant took two doses of the BNT162b2 or mRNA-1273 vaccine. This table comes from immunoSEQ multiplex PCR, and its TCRdb copy is limited to in-frame clones, with some not included. The data show some 22,000 clones, with around 79% seen just once and less than 9% held by the top ten. Sequencing used CD4+ T cells from PBMCs cultured with SARS-CoV-2 spike peptides, obtained after COVID-19 vaccination. The receptors derive from a human donor who received a COVID-19 vaccine.

V gene TRBV6-5 combines with J gene TRBJ1-5, with D hard to call. In germline, CDR1 is MNHEY, CDR2 SVGAGI. The CDR3 is 13 residues long. With 4 bases removed from V and 6 bases from J, the gap between germline ends came to 10 bases. The CDR3 spells CASSSPGLQPQHF. CDR3 coding DNA: TGTGCCAGCAGTTCTCCCGGCCTTCAGCCCCAGCATTTT.

This clone showed up just a few times. This sequence joins TRBV6-5 and TRBJ2-2, with TRBD1 identical over 9 bases. Germline CDR1 and CDR2: MNHEY and SVGAGI. Trimming cost V 7 bases and J 4 bases; bases outside gene matches: 7. The CDR3 spans 15 residues. In nucleotides, the CDR3 is TGTGCCAGCACCCCGGGACAGGGTCCCACCGGGGAGCTGTTTTTT. Translated: CASTPGQGPTGELFF.

This chain uses TRBV11-2 with TRBJ2-3; 10 bases agree with TRBD2. V dropped 5 bases and J dropped 3; count of bases not matched to a gene: 8. The germline gives CDR1 SGHAT, CDR2 FQNNGV. This CDR3 region has 16 residues. CDR3 in DNA: TGTGCCAGCAGCATACGAGCGGGGGGGGAAACAGATACGCAGTATTTT. It yields the protein CASSIRAGGETDTQYF. Combining the CDR3 with reference TRBV11-2 and TRBJ2-3 gives the whole variable domain EAGVAQSPRYKIIEKRQSVAFWCNPISGHATLYWYQQILGQGPKLLIQFQNNGVVDDSQLPKDRFSAERLKGVDSTLKIQPAKLEDSAVYLCASSIRAGGETDTQYFGPGTRLTVL.

The rearrangement uses TRBV19 and TRBJ1-1, with D unresolved. V was shortened by 4 bases and J by 2 bases, with 5 bases between the two germline ends. The CDR3 is 12 amino acids. Per germline, CDR1 LNHDA and CDR2 SQIVND (reference sequence). The CDR3, as DNA: TGTGCCAGTAGTAAGGTAAACACTGAAGCTTTCTTT. It is translated as CASSKVNTEAFF.

This chain connects TRBV18 to TRBJ1-4; no definite D call. The CDR3 covers 16 residues. Germline lookup yields CDR1 KGHSH and CDR2 LQKENI. V lost 2 bases to trimming and J lost 4 bases, with 14 bases between them. The DNA for the CDR3 is TGTGCCAGCTCACCAGTGGTCGGAGCCATTAATGAAAAACTGTTTTTT. Translated: CASSPVVGAINEKLFF.

V gene TRBV6-5 combines with J gene TRBJ1-4; no firm D call. Germline V CDR1 and CDR2: MNHEY, SVGAGI. V was pared by 8 bases and J by 7 bases, with 8 bases between. The CDR3 length is 11 residues. The CDR3 loop is CASRQFEKLFF. The CDR3 region has the DNA TGTGCCAGCCGGCAGTTTGAAAAACTGTTTTTT.

The chain couples TRBV18 to TRBJ1-1; no reliable D call. The V and J ends lost 2 bases and 0 bases respectively, with 7 bases between them. Germline assignment: CDR1 KGHSH and CDR2 LQKENI. This CDR3 is built from 14 residues. CDR3 bases: TGTGCCAGCTCACCAGGTTGGATGAACACTGAAGCTTTCTTT. It yields the protein CASSPGWMNTEAFF.